This T cell receptor beta chain was identified in a study of blood T cell repertoires in COVID-19. Background on the study: The analysed material was cDNA or gDNA that came from T cells, B-cell-depleted T cells, or PBMCs.

In the source study's methods: Amplification of reference gene primers provided the estimated nucleated cell counts. Libraries were prepared by immunoSEQ multiplex PCR; TCRdb keeps only in-frame clonotypes and omits some of them. V and J calls and clone size are as listed in that table; D and trimming were resolved from the DNA. The data show about 210,000 clones, 70% to 90% seen once. V gave up 4 bases and J gave up 2 bases, with 8 bases separating them. The germline V gene encodes CDR1 SGHAT and CDR2 FQNNGV. CDR3 size: 13 residues. The sequenced material came from peripheral blood. The receptor was derived from a woman between 35 and 50 years old with acute or convalescent COVID-19. The chain carries TRBV11-2 and TRBJ1-1; TRBD1 might be the D (5 bases). The CDR3, as DNA: TGTGCCAGCAGCTCGGGACTTAACACTGAAGCTTTCTTT. Its protein is CASSSGLNTEAFF. The variable domain in full, completed from reference TRBV11-2 and TRBJ1-1, reads EAGVAQSPRYKIIEKRQSVAFWCNPISGHATLYWYQQILGQGPKLLIQFQNNGVVDDSQLPKDRFSAERLKGVDSTLKIQPAKLEDSAVYLCASSSGLNTEAFFGQGTRLTVV.